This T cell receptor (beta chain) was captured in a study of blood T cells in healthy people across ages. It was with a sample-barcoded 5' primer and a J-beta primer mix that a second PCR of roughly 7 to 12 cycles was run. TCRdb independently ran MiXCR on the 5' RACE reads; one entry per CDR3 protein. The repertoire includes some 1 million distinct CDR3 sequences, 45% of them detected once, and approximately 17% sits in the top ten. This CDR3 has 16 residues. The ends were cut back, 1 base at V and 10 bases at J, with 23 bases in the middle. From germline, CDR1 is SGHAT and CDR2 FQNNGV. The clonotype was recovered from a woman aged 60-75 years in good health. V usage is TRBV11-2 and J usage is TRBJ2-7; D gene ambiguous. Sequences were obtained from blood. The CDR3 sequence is CASSLVRTGPPWAQYF. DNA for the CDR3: TGTGCCAGCAGCTTAGTGAGGACGGGCCCCCCCTGGGCCCAGTACTTC.